This T cell receptor (beta chain) derives from a study of blood T cells in healthy people across ages. Healthy Caucasians from Russia aged about 6 to 90 served as donors. The germline V and J ends were trimmed by 5 bases and 6 bases, with 17 bases remaining between them. CDR1 and CDR2 from the germline V gene are SGHTA and FQGNSA. The CDR3 has 15 residues. Combining a sample-barcoded 5' primer with a J-beta primer mix, a second PCR ran for roughly 7 to 12 cycles. TCRdb re-analysed the 5' RACE reads in MiXCR, keeping a single row per CDR3 protein. Of around 650,000 distinct CDR3 sequences in the sample, around 41% were seen once. Study findings and constraints: Expanded clonotype changes were possibly confounded by unknown donor CMV status. Donors of long life had a larger count of naive CD4+ cells and greater diversity than aged donors.

As regards this clonotype: The antigen is unknown.

This sequence was found in a man older than 75 in good health. What was sequenced was blood. The chain has TRBV7-2 and TRBJ1-5, with D tentatively TRBD1 (6 bases). DNA for the CDR3: TGTGCCAGCAGCCCCTCGAGGGGGTCGGTTCAGCCCCAGCATTTT. Protein product: CASSPSRGSVQPQHF.